Below, 8 T cell receptor beta chains from the same sample are listed, as sequenced in a study of blood T cell repertoires in COVID-19. Measured with immunoSEQ multiplex PCR; TCRdb has only the in-frame clones, and not every one. The sample holds 200,000 or so clones, about nine tenths seen once. Source material: peripheral blood. These receptors were collected from a man aged 50-60 years with acute or convalescent COVID-19.

This chain joins TRBV5-6 and TRBJ1-2, with D unclear. The CDR3 spans 14 residues. The ends were cut back, 0 bases at V and 7 bases at J, with 13 bases in the middle. Germline V gene lookup returns CDR1 SGHDT and CDR2 YYEEEE. CDR3 amino acids: CASSLGLNKAGYTF. The CDR3 DNA sequence: TGTGCCAGCAGCTTGGGACTCAACAAGGCTGGCTACACCTTC.

The rearrangement uses TRBV6-1 and TRBJ1-2, with 7 bases that match TRBD1. Germline V lookup: CDR1 MNHNS, CDR2 SASEGT. The CDR3 spans 14 residues. After removal of 5 bases from V and 4 bases from J, the junction contained 7 bases not matched to a gene. In DNA form, the CDR3 reads TGTGCCAGCAGTTCTCAGGGGGAGGCCTATGGCTACACCTTC. It translates to CASSSQGEAYGYTF.

V and J are TRBV2 and TRBJ1-2; 7 bases agree with TRBD1. CDR1 SNHLY and CDR2 FYNNEI come from the germline V gene. The CDR3 has 12 residues. V lost 10 bases to trimming and J lost 6 bases; unmatched junction nucleotides: 8. This chain's CDR3 is CATQTGYDGYTF. CDR3 DNA sequence: TGTGCCACCCAGACAGGGTATGATGGCTACACCTTC.

The J gene is TRBJ1-3, the V gene TRBV10-3; D unresolved. V lost 2 bases, J lost 0 bases, and 8 bases lay in between. This CDR3 has 15 residues. CDR1 is ENHRY and CDR2 is SYGVKD in the germline V gene. For the CDR3, the DNA is TGTGCCATCAGTGAGGTGCCTAGCTCTGGAAACACCATATATTTT. It encodes CAISEVPSSGNTIYF.

The chain uses TRBV7-9 and TRBJ2-1; 7 bases match TRBD1. The CDR3 runs 13 residues. J lost 15 bases, V lost 5 bases, and 13 bases had no gene match. Germline CDR1 and CDR2: SEHNR and FQNEAQ (reference sequence). The CDR3 spells CASSGFDRERRFF. The CDR3 DNA reads as TGTGCCAGCAGCGGTTTCGACAGGGAGCGTCGGTTCTTC.

The rearrangement joins TRBV5-5 to TRBJ2-5; 14 bases fit TRBD2. V was pared by 4 bases and J by 4 bases, with 3 bases of the junction left unmatched. CDR1 and CDR2 from the germline V gene are SGHKS and YYEKEE (reference sequence). The length of the CDR3 is 15 residues. This chain's CDR3 is CASSPGLAGVETQYF. CDR3 bases: TGTGCCAGCAGCCCGGGACTAGCGGGGGTAGAGACCCAGTACTTC.

The chain couples TRBV7-8 to TRBJ2-4; 8 bases match TRBD1. The trim removed 5 bases at V and 1 base at J, leaving 10 bases unmatched. Germline lookup yields CDR1 SGHVS and CDR2 FQNEAQ. The CDR3 spans 17 residues. DNA for the CDR3: TGTGCCAGCAGCGAGAATGGGTACAGGGGGGCCAAAAACATTCAGTACTTC. Protein: CASSENGYRGAKNIQYF.

V and J are TRBV12-3 or TRBV12-4 and TRBJ2-2, with D uncertain. V was shortened by 6 bases and J by 6 bases, with 8 bases between the two germline ends. This CDR3 comprises 12 residues. CDR3 amino acids: CASSSMPGELFF. The CDR3 DNA follows: TGTGCCAGCAGCTCTATGCCCGGGGAGCTGTTTTTT.